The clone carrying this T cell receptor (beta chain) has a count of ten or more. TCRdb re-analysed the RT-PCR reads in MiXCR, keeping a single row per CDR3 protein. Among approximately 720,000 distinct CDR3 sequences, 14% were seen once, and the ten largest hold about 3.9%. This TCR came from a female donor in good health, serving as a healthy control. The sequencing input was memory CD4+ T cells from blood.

DNA of the CDR3: TGCGCCAGCAGCAAAGACAGGGGCACAGATACGCAGTATTTT. It yields the protein CASSKDRGTDTQYF. The chain joins TRBV5-1 to TRBJ2-3; 7 nucleotides align to TRBD1. The germline V gene encodes CDR1 SGHRS and CDR2 YFSETQ. This CDR3 comprises 14 residues. The junction had 3 bases not matched to a gene; V was cut back by 4 bases and J by 1 base.